This TCR beta chain was recovered during a study of CD8 T cells in Susac syndrome. The CDR3 spans 14 residues. V trimming: 7 bases; J trimming: 2 bases; junction bases outside the gene matches: 4. CDR1 and CDR2 from the germline V gene are SNHLY and FYNNEI. With random hexamers, roughly 0.5 to 1 ug RNA was reverse transcribed. One entry per CDR3 protein results from TCRdb running MiXCR on the immunoSEQ multiplex PCR reads. Altogether some 180,000 distinct CDR3 sequences are present, 90% to 95% being singletons, with the ten largest covering around 0.1%. The TCR was taken from a human donor in good health. Sample: CD4+ T cells from PBMCs. The chain couples TRBV2 to TRBJ1-5; 8 nucleotides match TRBD1. CDR3 nucleotides: TGTGCCAGCACAGAGGGACAGGGCAATCAGCCCCAGCATTTT. It specifies CASTEGQGNQPQHF.